Shown below are 24 T cell receptor delta chains from a single sample sequenced in a study of gamma-delta T cells after stem cell transplantation. TCRdb fed the RT-PCR reads into CATT to redo clone calling. The sample shows 1,500 to 2,000 delta-chain clones, 0.3% to 0.35% of them seen only once. The source material was gamma-delta T cells. These receptors came from a human donor. It is not recorded whose cells these are; they may come from a transplant donor.

By frequency in the sample, this clone is large. This CDR3 is also generated by other DNA sequences in the sample. The genes are TRDV2 and TRDJ3; TRDD3 matches at 10 bases. Trimming cost V 3 bases and J 0 bases; bases outside gene matches: 13. CDR1 GEAIGNYY and CDR2 EKD come from the germline V gene. The CDR3 sequence is 21 residues long. CDR3 sequence: CACDGLRGDTQRSWDTRQMFF. DNA of the CDR3: TGTGCCTGTGACGGATTGCGGGGGGATACGCAGCGCTCCTGGGACACCCGACAGATGTTTTTC.

On this clone itself: A much larger clone is a single base away; this may be a read error. CDR3 sequence: CACGTATGGLSSWDTRQMFF. The CDR3 DNA reads as TGTGCCTGTGGCACCGCGACTGGGGGACTCAGCTCCTGGGACACCCGACAGATGTTTTTC. V usage is TRDV2 and J usage is TRDJ3, with 9 bases that match TRDD3. CDR3 length equals 20 residues. Germline V gene lookup returns CDR1 GEAIGNYY and CDR2 EKD.

By share, this clone counts as medium-sized. J is TRDJ1 and V is TRDV2; a weak D match, TRDD3 (5 bases). The CDR3 runs 21 residues. The germline V and J ends were trimmed by 0 bases and 2 bases, with 30 bases remaining between them. The V gene's germline CDR1 is GEAIGNYY and CDR2 EKD. The CDR3: CACDTVEYSGGSTTRTDKLIF. CDR3 bases: TGTGCCTGTGACACCGTAGAGTACTCGGGGGGCAGCACCACGCGGACCGATAAACTCATCTTT.

This clone was recorded a few times. The protein in TCRdb stems from a much larger clone and differs at residue 3 from this DNA's translation, likely a read error; here the protein is translated from the DNA. The chain links TRDV2 to TRDJ1; the match to TRDD3 covers 10 bases. The CDR3 consists of 15 residues. Germline V lookup: CDR1 GEAIGNYY, CDR2 EKD. The CDR3 is CARDTWGIKNDKLIF. In DNA, the CDR3 is TGTGCCCGTGACACCTGGGGGATAAAAAACGATAAACTCATCTTT.

By share, this clone counts as large. The rearrangement uses TRDV2 and TRDJ1, with 10 bases matching TRDD3. The CDR3 covers 17 residues. Germline CDR1 is GEAIGNYY and CDR2 is EKD. Germline trimming cut 1 base from V and 0 bases from J; bases unmatched to any gene: 7. CDR3: CACDTVGGYLYTDKLIF. For the CDR3, the DNA is TGTGCCTGTGACACTGTTGGGGGATACTTGTACACCGATAAACTCATCTTT.

For the CDR3, the DNA is TGTGCCTGTGACACGGCGGGATACGTTAGCTCCTGGGACACCCGACAGATGTTTTTC. The encoded protein is CACDTAGYVSSWDTRQMFF. The chain recombines TRDV2 with TRDJ3, with 8 nucleotides matching TRDD3. TCRdb offers no J gene call, so here the DNA was matched to germline to obtain one. V was clipped by 1 base and J by 0 bases; unmatched bases: 7. The V gene's germline CDR1 is GEAIGNYY and CDR2 EKD. The CDR3 extends over 19 amino acids.

Worth noting for this clone: The TCRdb protein, from a much larger clone, departs from this DNA's translation at residue 9, likely by read error; the protein shown derives from the DNA. The J gene is TRDJ1, the V gene TRDV2; D is possibly TRDD3 (5 bases). This CDR3 comprises 18 residues. The germline V gene encodes CDR1 GEAIGNYY and CDR2 EKD. V was pared by 3 bases and J by 8 bases, with 30 bases between. The CDR3 bases are TGTGCCTGTGACGCCGTTTGGAGTGCTGGGACGGACGAGGGGAAACTCATCTTT. This encodes CACDAVWSAGTDEGKLIF.

This clone is categorized as medium-sized. The chain employs TRDV2 and TRDJ1, with D perhaps TRDD3 (5 bases). Germline V gives CDR1 GEAIGNYY, CDR2 EKD. There are 17 residues in the CDR3. V was trimmed by 1 base and J by 0 bases, leaving 17 bases between them. CDR3 sequence: CACDTVGDLLNTDKLIF. CDR3 nucleotides: TGTGCCTGTGACACTGTAGGGGACCTCCTTAACACCGATAAACTCATCTTT.

This clone was picked up a small number of times. This chain joins TRDV2 and TRDJ1, with 9 bases matching TRDD3. CDR1 GEAIGNYY and CDR2 EKD come from the germline V gene. V dropped 3 bases and J dropped 2; count of bases not matched to a gene: 9. CDR3 size: 16 residues. The CDR3 region is CACDSRGDTSTDKLIF. For the CDR3, the DNA is TGTGCCTGTGACTCCCGGGGGGATACTTCGACCGATAAACTCATCTTT.

About this clone itself: A far larger clone is one nucleotide away, so this likely arose from a read error. The chain couples TRDV3 to TRDJ3, with 9 bases identical to TRDD2. J gave up 0 bases and V 4 bases, and 19 bases lay outside the gene matches. This CDR3 contains 21 residues. Germline CDR1 reads TVYSNPD; CDR2 reads GDNSRS (reference sequence). CDR3 DNA: TGTGCCTCTTCCTTCCTACCACCCTGGAGGGCAAGCTCCTGGGACACCCGACAGATGTTTTTC. Protein sequence: CASSFLPPWRASSWDTRQMFF. Looking up the rest from reference TRDV3 and TRDJ3 gives the full variable domain: CDKVTQSSPDQTVASGSEVVLLCTYDTVYSNPDLFWYRIRPDYSFQFVFYGDNSRSEGADFTQGRFSVKHILTQKAFHLVISPVRTEDSATYYCASSFLPPWRASSWDTRQMFFGTGIKLFVEP.

The table lists this clone with a few counts. TCRdb's protein for this DNA is that of a much larger clone and differs from the translation at residue 12, likely a read error; the protein shown is the DNA translation. The chain recombines TRDV2 with TRDJ1, with 11 bases fitting TRDD3. This CDR3 is 17 amino acids long. CDR1 and CDR2 (germline): GEAIGNYY, EKD. After removal of 0 bases from V and 3 bases from J, the junction contained 8 bases not matched to a gene. CDR3 DNA: TGTGCCTGTGACACCGTCGAAGCTGGGGGATACTCCGATAAACTCATCTTT. It is translated as CACDTVEAGGYSDKLIF.

This clone was counted a few times. A read error may be the cause here, since a much bigger clone is one base away. Within the sample, other DNA sequences also encode this same CDR3. The rearrangement uses TRDV2 and TRDJ1, with 11 nucleotides matching TRDD3. V was clipped by 0 bases and J by 0 bases; unmatched bases: 14. Germline V gives CDR1 GEAIGNYY, CDR2 EKD. This CDR3 comprises 20 residues. CDR3 nucleotide sequence: TGTGCCTGTGACACCGTGTCTGTTGGGGGATACGGTCTATACACCGATAAACTCATCTTT. Its protein is CACDTVSVGGYGLYTDKLIF.

The sample holds a few counts of this clone. Only one base separates this from a far larger clonotype, so it likely reflects a read error. This same CDR3 is encoded by further DNA sequences in the sample. This chain links TRDV2 with TRDJ1, with no clear D. The germline V and J ends were trimmed by 1 base and 0 bases, with 23 bases remaining between them. The CDR3 sequence is 19 residues long. The germline V gene has CDR1 GEAIGNYY and CDR2 EKD. The CDR3 here is CACDTVTNGVETYTDKLIF. The CDR3 region has the DNA TGTGCCTGTGACACGGTAACGAACGGTGTGGAGACGTACACCGATAAACTCATCTTT.

This clone was seen more than once but under ten times. The mismatch at residue 5 between this DNA's translation and the TCRdb protein of a much larger clone likely reflects a read error; the protein shown is translated from the DNA. The sample holds other DNA sequences that translate to the same CDR3. The rearrangement uses TRDV2 and TRDJ1; D unresolved. Germline loops: CDR1 GEAIGNYY, CDR2 EKD. This CDR3 is 13 amino acids long. V was cut by 3 bases and J by 1 base, with 8 bases left in between. This CDR3 reads CACDAELTDKLIF. CDR3 DNA sequence: TGTGCCTGTGACGCCGAGCTCACCGATAAACTCATCTTT.

The table lists this clone with a few counts. Only one base separates this from a far larger clonotype, so it likely reflects a read error. This specimen includes other DNA sequences encoding the same CDR3. The CDR3, as DNA: TGTGCCTGTGACACGTTGCTGGGACCCTGGGACACCCGGCAGATGTTTTTC. This translates into CACDTLLGPWDTRQMFF. The chain is built from TRDV2 and TRDJ3, with D maybe TRDD3 (5 bases). This CDR3 is built from 17 residues. The germline CDR1 and CDR2 sequences are GEAIGNYY and EKD.

Details on this clone: TCRdb records a much larger clone's protein for this DNA, with a difference at residue 15 that likely arises from a read error; the protein given is the translation of the DNA. The chain couples TRDV2 to TRDJ1, with 12 bases lining up with TRDD3. CDR1 is GEAIGNYY and CDR2 is EKD in the germline V gene. The CDR3 covers 17 residues. The CDR3 region is CACDNLGDTHNTDKPIF. The CDR3 nucleotides read TGTGCCTGTGACAATCTGGGGGATACGCACAACACCGATAAACCCATCTTT.

This clone was seen a few times. The protein recorded in TCRdb matches a much larger clone and deviates from this DNA's translation at residue 12, suggesting a read error; the protein here is obtained by translating the DNA. This chain connects TRDV2 to TRDJ1; D ambiguous. From germline, CDR1 is GEAIGNYY and CDR2 EKD. CDR3 length: 16 residues. The CDR3 loop is CACDTVGTPSTGKLIF. The DNA of the CDR3 is TGTGCCTGTGACACCGTAGGGACACCCTCCACCGGTAAACTCATCTTT.

The sample holds a few counts of this clone. The protein TCRdb lists belongs to a much larger clone and differs from this DNA's translation at residue 10, which points to a read error; the protein shown is made from the DNA. This chain links TRDV2 with TRDJ1; TRDD3 might be the D (5 bases). The length of the CDR3 is 18 residues. Germline V lookup: CDR1 GEAIGNYY, CDR2 EKD. Between the trimmed V and J ends, which lost 3 bases and 3 bases, there was a span of 25 bases. In DNA, the CDR3 is TGTGCCTGTGACCCTCTCTTGACGGGGAATACGCGGGCCGATAAACTCATCTTT. The encoded protein is CACDPLLTGNTRADKLIF.

Concerning this clone itself: A far larger clone is just one base off, so this is likely a read error. Other DNA sequences in this sample translate to the same CDR3. The V and J genes are TRAV38-2/DV8 and TRDJ1; 11 bases agree with TRDD3. The CDR3 is 21 amino acids. The germline V gene has CDR1 TSESDYY and CDR2 QEAYKQQN. V was pared by 4 bases and J by 2 bases, with 22 bases of the junction left unmatched. This CDR3 reads CAYRVLSYSWGIHVSTDKLIF. For the CDR3, the DNA is TGTGCTTATAGGGTGCTTTCCTACTCCTGGGGGATACACGTGAGTACCGATAAACTCATCTTT.

This clone was seen only a few times. TCRdb attributes to this sequence the protein of a much larger clone, which differs from the DNA translation at residue 17; a read error is likely, and the protein displayed is translated from the DNA. The chain links TRDV2 to TRDJ1; 12 nucleotides agree with TRDD3. This CDR3 is 19 amino acids long. Germline assignment: CDR1 GEAIGNYY and CDR2 EKD. The CDR3 sequence is CACDTILLGDTEGTGKPIF. Written as DNA, the CDR3 is TGTGCCTGTGACACCATTCTACTGGGGGATACAGAAGGGACGGGTAAACCCATCTTT.

Only a few counts were recorded for this clone. TCRdb has a much larger clone's protein, which differs at residue 11 from the translation of this DNA, likely because of a read error; what is shown is the protein translated from the DNA. V gene TRDV2 combines with J gene TRDJ1; 7 bases are a match to TRDD3. V shed 0 bases and J 1 base; nucleotides not matched to a gene: 13. Per the germline V gene, CDR1 is GEAIGNYY and CDR2 is EKD. This CDR3 has 18 residues. CDR3 in DNA: TGTGCCTGTGACACCGTGGGAACTGGGGTACGCCCCACCGATAAACTCATCTTT. Translating it yields CACDTVGTGVRPTDKLIF.

By its share, this clone is large. The rearrangement links TRDV2 to TRDJ1, with 8 nucleotides matching TRDD3. Germline V CDR1 and CDR2: GEAIGNYY, EKD. There are 15 residues in the CDR3. J gave up 3 bases and V 2 bases, and 7 bases lay outside the gene matches. CDR3 sequence: CACDMVGDFPDKLIF. The CDR3 DNA reads TGTGCCTGTGACATGGTGGGGGATTTTCCCGATAAACTCATCTTT.

In this sample, this clone is large. The same CDR3 arises from other DNA sequences in this sample as well. This chain connects TRDV2 to TRDJ1; TRDD3 aligns across 12 bases. Germline CDR1 reads GEAIGNYY; CDR2 reads EKD. The CDR3 totals 21 residues. V dropped 1 base and J dropped 1; count of bases not matched to a gene: 18. The CDR3 loop is CACDTVTGGYPSHPFTDKLIF. CDR3 sequence (DNA): TGTGCCTGTGACACTGTTACTGGGGGATACCCATCACACCCTTTCACCGATAAACTCATCTTT.

As to this clone: TCRdb lists the protein of a much larger clone for this DNA, which differs at residue 16, so this is likely a read error; the protein given here is translated from the DNA itself. CDR3 nucleotide sequence: TGTGCCTGTGACTCCTTACTGGGGGAACCAAAGTACACCGATAAACCCATCTTT. This translates into CACDSLLGEPKYTDKPIF. The chain employs TRDV2 and TRDJ1; TRDD3 matches at 9 bases. CDR1 and CDR2 from the germline V gene are GEAIGNYY and EKD. The CDR3 consists of 18 residues.